Described below is a single T cell receptor (beta chain) sequence and its context. The source of the sample is a study of blood T cell repertoires in COVID-19. Study background: PBMCs, B-cell-depleted T cells, or T cells provided the cDNA or gDNA that made up the material.

Generated by immunoSEQ multiplex PCR, the TCRdb table keeps only in-frame clones and is missing some. Of 65,000 to 85,000 clones listed, roughly 88% are singletons. In germline, CDR1 is SGDLS, CDR2 YYNGEE. The length of the CDR3 is 16 residues. The germline V and J ends were trimmed by 1 base and 2 bases, with 14 bases remaining between them. This TCR derives from a human donor in a cohort sampled during active COVID-19. V usage is TRBV9 and J usage is TRBJ2-3, with no clear D. The sequenced sample consisted of peripheral blood. The CDR3 nucleotides are TGTGCCAGCAGCGTATACTTGGAGTACAACACAGATACGCAGTATTTT. It codes for CASSVYLEYNTDTQYF. Full variable domain (missing parts from reference TRBV9 and TRBJ2-3): DSGVTQTPKHLITATGQRVTLRCSPRSGDLSVYWYQQSLDQGLQFLIQYYNGEERAKGNILERFSAQQFPDLHSELNLSSLELGDSALYFCASSVYLEYNTDTQYFGPGTRLTVL.